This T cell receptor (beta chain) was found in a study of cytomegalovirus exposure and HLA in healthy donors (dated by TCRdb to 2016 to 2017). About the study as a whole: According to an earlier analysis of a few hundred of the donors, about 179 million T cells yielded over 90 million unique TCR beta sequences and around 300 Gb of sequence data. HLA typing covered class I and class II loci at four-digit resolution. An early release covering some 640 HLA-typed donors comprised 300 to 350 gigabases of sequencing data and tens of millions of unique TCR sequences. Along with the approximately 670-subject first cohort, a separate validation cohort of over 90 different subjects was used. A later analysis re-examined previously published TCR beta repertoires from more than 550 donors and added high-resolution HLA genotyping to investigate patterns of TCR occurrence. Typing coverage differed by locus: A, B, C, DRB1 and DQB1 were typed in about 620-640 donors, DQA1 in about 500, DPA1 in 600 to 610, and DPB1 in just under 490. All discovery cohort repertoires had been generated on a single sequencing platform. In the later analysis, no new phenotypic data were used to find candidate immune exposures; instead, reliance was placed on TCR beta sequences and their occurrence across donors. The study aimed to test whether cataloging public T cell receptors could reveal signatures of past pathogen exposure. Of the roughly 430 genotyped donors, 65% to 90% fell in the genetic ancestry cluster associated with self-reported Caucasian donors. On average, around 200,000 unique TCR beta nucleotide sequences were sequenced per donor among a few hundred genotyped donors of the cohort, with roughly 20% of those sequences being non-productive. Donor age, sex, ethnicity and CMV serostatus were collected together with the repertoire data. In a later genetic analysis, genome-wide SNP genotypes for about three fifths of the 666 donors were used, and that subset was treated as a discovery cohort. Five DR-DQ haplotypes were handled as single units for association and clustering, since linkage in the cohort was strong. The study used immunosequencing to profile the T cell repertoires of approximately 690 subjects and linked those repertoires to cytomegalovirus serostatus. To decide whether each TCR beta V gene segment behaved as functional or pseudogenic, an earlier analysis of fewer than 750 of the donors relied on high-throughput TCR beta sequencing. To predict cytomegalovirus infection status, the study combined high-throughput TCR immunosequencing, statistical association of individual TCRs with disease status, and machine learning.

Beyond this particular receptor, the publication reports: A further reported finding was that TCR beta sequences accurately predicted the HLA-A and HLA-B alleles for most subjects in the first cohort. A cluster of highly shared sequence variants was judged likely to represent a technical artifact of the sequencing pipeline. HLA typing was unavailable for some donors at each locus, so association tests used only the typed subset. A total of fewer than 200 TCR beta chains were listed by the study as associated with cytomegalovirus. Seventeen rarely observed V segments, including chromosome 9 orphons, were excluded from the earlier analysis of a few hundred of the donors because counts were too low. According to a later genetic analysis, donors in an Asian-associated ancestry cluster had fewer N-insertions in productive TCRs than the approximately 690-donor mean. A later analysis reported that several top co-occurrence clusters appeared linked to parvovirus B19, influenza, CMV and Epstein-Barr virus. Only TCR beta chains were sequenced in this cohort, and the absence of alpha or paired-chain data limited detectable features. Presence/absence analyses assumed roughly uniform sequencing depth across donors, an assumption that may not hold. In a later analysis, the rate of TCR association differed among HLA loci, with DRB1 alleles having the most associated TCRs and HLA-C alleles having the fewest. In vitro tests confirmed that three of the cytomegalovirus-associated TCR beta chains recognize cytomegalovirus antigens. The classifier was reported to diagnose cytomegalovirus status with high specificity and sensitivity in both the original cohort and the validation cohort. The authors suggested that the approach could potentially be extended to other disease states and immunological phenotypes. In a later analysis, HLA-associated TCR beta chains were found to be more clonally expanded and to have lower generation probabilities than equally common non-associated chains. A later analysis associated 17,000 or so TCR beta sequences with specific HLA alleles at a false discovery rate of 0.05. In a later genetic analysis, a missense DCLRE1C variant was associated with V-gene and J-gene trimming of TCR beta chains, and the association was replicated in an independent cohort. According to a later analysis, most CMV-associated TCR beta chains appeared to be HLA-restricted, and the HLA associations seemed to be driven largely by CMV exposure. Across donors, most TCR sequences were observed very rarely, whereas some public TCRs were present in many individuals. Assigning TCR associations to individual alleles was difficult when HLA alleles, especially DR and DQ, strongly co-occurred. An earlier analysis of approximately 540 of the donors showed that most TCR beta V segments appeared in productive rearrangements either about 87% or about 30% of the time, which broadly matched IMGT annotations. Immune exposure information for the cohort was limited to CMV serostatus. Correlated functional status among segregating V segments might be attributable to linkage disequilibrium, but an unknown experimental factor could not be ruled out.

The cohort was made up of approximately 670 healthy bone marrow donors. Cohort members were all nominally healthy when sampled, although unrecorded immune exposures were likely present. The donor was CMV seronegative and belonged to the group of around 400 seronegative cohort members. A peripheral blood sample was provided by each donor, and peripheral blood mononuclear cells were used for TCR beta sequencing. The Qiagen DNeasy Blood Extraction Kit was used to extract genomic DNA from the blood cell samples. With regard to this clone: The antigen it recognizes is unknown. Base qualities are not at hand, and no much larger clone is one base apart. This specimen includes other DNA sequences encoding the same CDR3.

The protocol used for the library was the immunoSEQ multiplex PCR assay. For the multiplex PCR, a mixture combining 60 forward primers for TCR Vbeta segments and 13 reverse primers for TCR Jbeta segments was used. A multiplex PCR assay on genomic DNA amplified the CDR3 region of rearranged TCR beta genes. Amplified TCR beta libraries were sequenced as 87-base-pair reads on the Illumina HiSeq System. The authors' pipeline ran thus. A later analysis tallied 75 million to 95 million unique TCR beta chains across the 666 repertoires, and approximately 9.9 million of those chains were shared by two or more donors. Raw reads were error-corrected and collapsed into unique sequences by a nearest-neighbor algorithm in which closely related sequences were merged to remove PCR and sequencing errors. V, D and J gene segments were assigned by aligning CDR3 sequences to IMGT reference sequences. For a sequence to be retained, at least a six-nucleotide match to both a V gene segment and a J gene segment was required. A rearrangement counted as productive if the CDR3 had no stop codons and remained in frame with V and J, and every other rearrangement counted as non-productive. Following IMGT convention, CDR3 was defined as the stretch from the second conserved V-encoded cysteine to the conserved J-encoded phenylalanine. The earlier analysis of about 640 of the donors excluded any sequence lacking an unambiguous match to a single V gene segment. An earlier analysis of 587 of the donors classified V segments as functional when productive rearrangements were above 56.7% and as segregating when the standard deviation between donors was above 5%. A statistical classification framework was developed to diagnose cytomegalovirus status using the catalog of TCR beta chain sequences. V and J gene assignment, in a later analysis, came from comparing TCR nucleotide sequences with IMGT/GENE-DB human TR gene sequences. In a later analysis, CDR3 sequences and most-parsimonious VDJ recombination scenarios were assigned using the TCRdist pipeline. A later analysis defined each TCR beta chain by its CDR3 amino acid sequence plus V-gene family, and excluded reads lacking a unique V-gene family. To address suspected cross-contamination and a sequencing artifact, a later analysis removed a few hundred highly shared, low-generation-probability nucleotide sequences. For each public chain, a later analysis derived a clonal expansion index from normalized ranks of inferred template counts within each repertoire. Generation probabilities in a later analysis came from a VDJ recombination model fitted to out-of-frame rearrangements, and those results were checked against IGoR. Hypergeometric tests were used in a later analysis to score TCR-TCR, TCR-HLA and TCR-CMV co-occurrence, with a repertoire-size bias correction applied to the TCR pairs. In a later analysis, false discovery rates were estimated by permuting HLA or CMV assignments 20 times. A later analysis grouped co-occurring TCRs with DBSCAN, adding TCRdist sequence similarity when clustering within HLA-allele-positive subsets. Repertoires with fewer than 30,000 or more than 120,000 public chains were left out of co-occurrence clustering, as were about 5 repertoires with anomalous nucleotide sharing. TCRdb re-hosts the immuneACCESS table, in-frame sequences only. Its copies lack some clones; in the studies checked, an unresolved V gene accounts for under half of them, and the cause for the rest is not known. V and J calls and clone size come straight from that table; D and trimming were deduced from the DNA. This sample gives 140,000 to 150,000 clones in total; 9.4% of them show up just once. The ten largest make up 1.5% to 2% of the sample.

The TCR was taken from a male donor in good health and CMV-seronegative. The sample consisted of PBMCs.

The CDR3 reads CASRPEGAANYGYTF. The sequenced DNA is TGTGCCAGCAGGCCGGAGGGGGCGGCTAACTATGGCTACACCTTC. The chain employs TRBV28 and TRBJ1-2; TRBD1 aligns with 7 central bases. The CDR3 sequence holds 15 residues, the cysteine and phenylalanine included. The only DNA kept is the CDR3, 45 bases in frame from the first base. Trimming takes 6 bases off V and 0 bases off J; junction bases not matched to a gene: 7. In the germline V gene, CDR1 corresponds to MDHEN and CDR2 to SYDVKM.